One and the same sample provided the 28 T cell receptor beta chains below, sequenced in a study of blood T cell repertoires in COVID-19. The data were produced by immunoSEQ multiplex PCR, yet TCRdb's version contains in-frame clones alone and is incomplete. The sample comprises 100,000 to 150,000 clones, roughly 74% of which are singletons, and 6% rests with the top ten. The specimen sequenced was peripheral blood. These receptors came from an elderly man with COVID-19, enrolled during active disease.

This clone appeared a single time. The chain couples TRBV23-1 to TRBJ1-6, with 7 bases matching TRBD1. TRBV23-1 counts as an open reading frame of uncertain function. This CDR3 region has 13 residues. The V and J ends lost 10 bases and 9 bases, in that order; junction bases with no gene match: 9. CDR3 amino acids: CATCLWTGSPLHF. CDR3 nucleotide sequence: TGCGCCACCTGCCTTTGGACAGGTTCACCCCTCCACTTT.

The rearrangement links TRBV5-1 to TRBJ1-1, with D maybe TRBD1 (5 bases). Germline-derived CDR1 and CDR2 are SGHRS and YFSETQ. Between the trimmed V and J ends, which lost 0 bases and 5 bases, there was a span of 11 bases. This CDR3 spans 14 amino acids. The CDR3 nucleotides are TGCGCCAGCAGCTTGGGGCAGGGAGGGACTGAAGCTTTCTTT. Translating it yields CASSLGQGGTEAFF.

The V call is TRBV28, the J call TRBJ2-7; 11 nucleotides line up with TRBD2. Losses at the gene ends were 6 bases for V and 4 bases for J; bases not matched to a gene: 8. Germline V CDR1 and CDR2: MDHEN, SYDVKM. The length of the CDR3 is 15 residues. The CDR3, as DNA: TGTGCCAGCAGCCTTGGGGGGACTAGCGGTTACGAGCAGTACTTC. Its protein is CASSLGGTSGYEQYF. The full variable domain, its missing parts supplied by reference TRBV28 and TRBJ2-7, is DVKVTQSSRYLVKRTGEKVFLECVQDMDHENMFWYRQDPGLGLRLIYFSYDVKMKEKGDIPEGYSVSREKKERFSLILESASTNQTSMYLCASSLGGTSGYEQYFGPGTRLTVT.

The chain joins TRBV28 to TRBJ2-7, with 9 bases matching TRBD1. The CDR3 totals 16 residues. The germline gives CDR1 MDHEN, CDR2 SYDVKM. Trimming took 0 bases from V and 4 from J; bases not matched to a gene: 7. Here the CDR3 DNA reads TGTGCCAGCAGTTTATGGGGGACAGGGATTACGTACGAGCAGTACTTC. This gives the protein CASSLWGTGITYEQYF.

The rearrangement joins TRBV18 to TRBJ2-7; TRBD2 is a possible D gene (7 bases). The V gene's germline CDR1 is KGHSH and CDR2 LQKENI. This CDR3 comprises 15 residues. The V and J ends lost 3 bases and 4 bases respectively, with 16 bases between them. The CDR3 protein is CASSPAVGGAYEQYF. In nucleotides, the CDR3 is TGTGCCAGCTCACCCGCCGTTGGGGGGGCTTACGAGCAGTACTTC. The full variable domain, in which reference TRBV18 and TRBJ2-7 provide the parts outside the CDR3, is NAGVMQNPRHLVRRRGQEARLRCSPMKGHSHVYWYRQLPEEGLKFMVYLQKENIIDESGMPKERFSAEFPKEGPSILRIQQVVRGDSAAYFCASSPAVGGAYEQYFGPGTRLTVT.

The J gene is TRBJ1-2, the V gene TRBV9; D not resolved. The CDR3 runs 14 residues. The germline CDR1 and CDR2 sequences are SGDLS and YYNGEE. Trimming removed 0 bases from V and 2 bases from J, with 8 bases in between. In DNA, the CDR3 is TGTGCCAGCAGCGTAGCTCTAGAGAACTATGGCTACACCTTC. Translation: CASSVALENYGYTF. The full variable domain, in which reference TRBV9 and TRBJ1-2 provide the parts outside the CDR3, is DSGVTQTPKHLITATGQRVTLRCSPRSGDLSVYWYQQSLDQGLQFLIQYYNGEERAKGNILERFSAQQFPDLHSELNLSSLELGDSALYFCASSVALENYGYTFGSGTRLTVV.

This clone has more than one count but fewer than ten. The chain uses TRBV11-3 and TRBJ2-1, with D perhaps matching TRBD1 (5 bases). This CDR3 contains 12 residues. With 1 base removed from V and 8 bases from J, the gap between germline ends came to 6 bases. In germline, CDR1 is SGHNT, CDR2 YENEEA. DNA of the CDR3: TGTGCCAGCAGCTTAGCAGGGCATGAGCAGTTCTTC. Residues: CASSLAGHEQFF. Full variable domain (remainder filled in from reference TRBV11-3 and TRBJ2-1): EAGVVQSPRYKIIEKKQPVAFWCNPISGHNTLYWYLQNLGQGPELLIRYENEEAVDDSQLPKDRFSAERLKGVDSTLKIQPAELGDSAVYLCASSLAGHEQFFGPGTRLTVL.

V is TRBV7-9 and J is TRBJ2-1, with 10 bases that match TRBD1. V was clipped by 5 bases and J by 4 bases; unmatched bases: 2. CDR1 SEHNR and CDR2 FQNEAQ come from the germline V gene (reference sequence). CDR3 length: 14 residues. This CDR3 is CASSRDRGYNEQFF. Written as DNA, the CDR3 is TGTGCCAGCAGCCGGGACAGGGGTTACAATGAGCAGTTCTTC.

The chain is built from TRBV5-1 and TRBJ2-5; 7 bases are shared with TRBD1. The CDR3 runs 14 residues. Germline CDR1 SGHRS, CDR2 YFSETQ. J was trimmed by 5 bases and V by 4 bases; bases with no gene match: 8. CDR3 sequence reads: CASSPQGVVETQYF. CDR3 coding DNA: TGCGCCAGCAGCCCCCAGGGGGTGGTGGAGACCCAGTACTTC.

The chain links TRBV5-1 to TRBJ2-1; TRBD2 aligns across 7 bases. The J segment lost 7 bases and the V segment lost 5 bases, leaving 6 bases of the junction unmatched. The CDR3 contains 13 residues. Per germline, CDR1 SGHRS and CDR2 YFSETQ. The CDR3 sequence: CASRDGLENEQFF. The CDR3 DNA reads as TGCGCCAGCAGGGACGGACTAGAAAATGAGCAGTTCTTC.

This clone occurred a few times. V usage is TRBV4-1 and J usage is TRBJ2-6, with TRBD2 as a possible D gene (5 bases). This CDR3 has 14 amino acids. Germline V gene data show CDR1 as MGHRA and CDR2 as YSYEKL. Trimming shortened V by 10 bases and J by 4 bases, and 14 bases separated the two germline ends. CDR3 sequence: CATTPTGGANVLTF. As DNA, the CDR3 is TGCGCCACTACACCGACGGGGGGGGCCAACGTCCTGACTTTC.

The genes are TRBV5-8 and TRBJ2-1, with TRBD2 matching 8 bases. Germline assignment: CDR1 SGHTS and CDR2 YDEGEE. CDR3 size: 17 residues. The ends lost 4 bases at V and 7 bases at J; junction bases unmatched: 16. The CDR3 DNA reads as TGTGCCAGCAGCGCCCTAAGGGAAGCGGGAGTAGCGAATGAGCAGTTCTTC. It translates to CASSALREAGVANEQFF.

The rearrangement joins TRBV28 to TRBJ1-1; tentative D call: TRBD1 (5 bases). CDR1 is MDHEN and CDR2 is SYDVKM in the germline V gene. CDR3 length: 13 amino acids. The V and J ends lost 1 base and 4 bases respectively, with 7 bases between them. CDR3 loop: CASSLFGGTEAFF. CDR3 coding DNA: TGTGCCAGCAGTTTATTCGGGGGCACTGAAGCTTTCTTT.

The rearrangement uses TRBV18 and TRBJ1-1; D gene uncertain. The CDR3 extends over 13 amino acids. Germline lookup yields CDR1 KGHSH and CDR2 LQKENI. V gave up 2 bases and J gave up 4 bases, with 8 bases separating them. CDR3 sequence (DNA): TGTGCCAGCTCACCAGGGAGTGGCACTGAAGCTTTCTTT. The encoded protein is CASSPGSGTEAFF.

CDR3: CASSVEPTGELFF. CDR3 bases: TGTGCCAGCAGCGTAGAGCCTACCGGGGAGCTGTTTTTT. The J gene is TRBJ2-2, the V gene TRBV9, with unresolved D. This CDR3 has 13 residues. Trimming shortened V by 0 bases and J by 5 bases, and 5 bases separated the two germline ends. CDR1 SGDLS and CDR2 YYNGEE come from the germline V gene.

This clone has a handful of counts. This chain connects TRBV4-2 to TRBJ2-1, with TRBD2 identical over 8 bases. CDR3 length: 14 residues. With 1 base clipped from V and 7 bases from J, the junction kept 3 bases outside the gene matches. CDR1 is LGHNA and CDR2 is YNFKEQ in the germline V gene. The CDR3: CASSQVGTSNEQFF. The CDR3 coding sequence is TGTGCCAGCAGCCAAGTGGGGACTAGTAATGAGCAGTTCTTC.

As to this clone: Germline is not matched at one junction end, which may reflect a read error. This chain joins TRBV7-7 and TRBJ2-5, with 9 bases that match TRBD1. The CDR3 runs 15 residues. CDR1 is SSHAT, CDR2 FNYEAQ, per germline (reference sequence). The CDR3 DNA reads TGTGCTAGCAGTATAAGACAGGGGGAGCAAGAGACCCAGTACTTC. This gives the protein CASSIRQGEQETQYF.

This chain connects TRBV6-2 or TRBV6-3 to TRBJ1-5; 7 bases line up with TRBD1. The CDR3 is made up of 15 amino acids. Germline V lookup: CDR1 MNHEY, CDR2 SVGEGT. Unmatched junction bases numbered 5, after V lost 0 bases and J lost 6 bases. Written as DNA, the CDR3 is TGTGCCAGCAGTTACTCCGACAGGGTCGGTCAGCCCCAGCATTTT. As protein: CASSYSDRVGQPQHF.

The chain recombines TRBV12-5 with TRBJ2-2; D possibly corresponds to TRBD2 (5 bases). CDR1 and CDR2 (germline): LGHNT, FRNRAP. Trimming took 1 base from V and 4 from J, leaving 16 bases between them. The CDR3 runs to 17 residues. The CDR3 protein is CASGLGGSFSATGELFF. CDR3 sequence (DNA): TGTGCTAGTGGTTTGGGAGGGAGCTTCAGTGCCACCGGGGAGCTGTTTTTT. Full variable domain (outside the CDR3, taken from reference TRBV12-5 and TRBJ2-2): DARVTQTPRHKVTEMGQEVTMRCQPILGHNTVFWYRQTMMQGLELLAYFRNRAPLDDSGMPKDRFSAEMPDATLATLKIQPSEPRDSAVYFCASGLGGSFSATGELFFGEGSRLTVL.

The genes are TRBV7-2 and TRBJ2-3; 8 nucleotides align to TRBD2. The CDR3 extends over 14 amino acids. Trimming removed 8 bases from V and 1 base from J; junction bases left unmatched: 5. Germline CDR1 SGHTA, CDR2 FQGNSA. The chain's CDR3 is CASRGRLGTDTQYF. The CDR3 DNA sequence: TGTGCCAGCCGCGGGAGGTTGGGCACAGATACGCAGTATTTT.

This chain joins TRBV20-1 and TRBJ1-1; TRBD1 is a possible D gene (5 bases). The CDR3 runs to 14 residues. V lost 3 bases and J lost 5, with 16 bases in between. CDR1 DFQATT and CDR2 SNEGSKA come from the germline V gene (reference sequence). For the CDR3, the DNA is TGCAGTGCTAGTTACACCGGACACCGAACTGAAGCTTTCTTT. This translates into CSASYTGHRTEAFF.

The gene calls are TRBV9 and TRBJ2-3; 7 positions match TRBD2. J lost 2 bases, V lost 4 bases, and 7 bases had no gene match. The CDR3 extends over 15 amino acids. Germline V gene data show CDR1 as SGDLS and CDR2 as YYNGEE. The CDR3 sequence: CASSNRDYHTDTQYF. CDR3 bases: TGTGCCAGCAGCAACCGGGACTACCACACAGATACGCAGTATTTT.

This sequence joins TRBV25-1 and TRBJ2-6; TRBD1 matches 11 bases. After removal of 4 bases from V and 0 bases from J, the junction contained 2 bases not matched to a gene. CDR1 is MGHDK and CDR2 is SYGVNS in the germline V gene. The CDR3 sequence is 17 residues long. CDR3 in amino acids: CASSVGTGGSGANVLTF. CDR3 DNA sequence: TGTGCCAGCAGTGTGGGGACAGGGGGCTCTGGGGCCAACGTCCTGACTTTC.

The genes are TRBV18 and TRBJ1-4, with D unclear. V was shortened by 2 bases and J by 8 bases, with 18 bases between the two germline ends. Germline lookup yields CDR1 KGHSH and CDR2 LQKENI. There are 16 residues in the CDR3. This CDR3 reads CASSPVGVKINEKLFF. DNA for the CDR3: TGTGCCAGCTCACCAGTCGGGGTAAAAATTAACGAAAAACTGTTTTTT.

The V and J genes are TRBV28 and TRBJ2-1; weak D call: TRBD2 (5 bases). Germline CDR1 reads MDHEN; CDR2 reads SYDVKM. There are 14 residues in the CDR3. The ends were cut back, 1 base at V and 10 bases at J, with 14 bases in the middle. The CDR3 region is CASSLFNLIAEQFF. DNA for the CDR3: TGTGCCAGCAGTTTATTCAATCTAATAGCGGAGCAGTTCTTC. Full variable domain (missing parts from reference TRBV28 and TRBJ2-1): DVKVTQSSRYLVKRTGEKVFLECVQDMDHENMFWYRQDPGLGLRLIYFSYDVKMKEKGDIPEGYSVSREKKERFSLILESASTNQTSMYLCASSLFNLIAEQFFGPGTRLTVL.

V gene TRBV11-2 combines with J gene TRBJ1-1; tentative D call: TRBD1 (5 bases). Germline V lookup: CDR1 SGHAT, CDR2 FQNNGV. This CDR3 has 13 amino acids. V was trimmed by 7 bases and J by 4 bases, leaving 13 bases between them. CDR3 in amino acids: CASNVQGSTEAFF. CDR3 nucleotide sequence: TGTGCCAGCAACGTTCAGGGAAGCACTGAAGCTTTCTTT.

J is TRBJ1-3 and V is TRBV30; D not resolved. Germline V lookup: CDR1 GTSNPN, CDR2 SVGIG (reference sequence). The CDR3 covers 15 residues. Trimming stripped 1 base from V and 4 bases from J, with 14 bases between. CDR3 in amino acids: CAWSALDFSGNTIYF. The CDR3 nucleotides are TGTGCCTGGAGTGCCCTAGATTTCTCCGGAAACACCATATATTTT.

The chain combines TRBV19 with TRBJ1-5, with a tentative D call TRBD1 (6 bases). CDR1 and CDR2 (germline): LNHDA, SQIVND (reference sequence). The CDR3 has 15 residues. V lost 3 bases to trimming and J lost 4 bases, with 13 bases between them. In nucleotides, the CDR3 is TGTGCCAGTAGTATTTCCAAACAGGGTAATCAGCCCCAGCATTTT. Translation: CASSISKQGNQPQHF.